Below are 11 T cell receptor beta chains sequenced from a single sample in a study of cytomegalovirus exposure and HLA in healthy donors. The PCR made use of 60 Vbeta and 13 Jbeta primers. Sequenced by immunoSEQ multiplex PCR; TCRdb stores in-frame clones only, minus some. The sample shows about 140,000 clones, roughly 81% of them seen only once. Sequenced sample: PBMCs. These receptor sequences come from a female donor in good health and CMV-seronegative.

This chain joins TRBV6-4 and TRBJ2-3; TRBD2 matches 11 bases. V lost 8 bases, J lost 7 bases, and 14 bases stayed unmatched. The CDR3 consists of 16 residues. CDR1 and CDR2 (germline): MRHNA, SNTAGT. The CDR3 DNA is TGTGCCAGCGCCGACCTCCGTAGCGGGAGGGCCAATACGCAGTATTTT. Translation gives CASADLRSGRANTQYF.

V and J are TRBV4-2 and TRBJ2-1; D possibly corresponds to TRBD1 (6 bases). Deletions cut 0 bases from V and 4 bases from J, with 16 bases between. Looked up from germline, CDR1 is LGHNA and CDR2 is YNFKEQ. The CDR3 covers 17 residues. Here the CDR3 reads CASSQEPDRILYNEQFF. CDR3 DNA: TGTGCCAGCAGCCAAGAACCGGACAGAATCTTATACAATGAGCAGTTCTTC.

The V gene is TRBV20-1, the J gene TRBJ2-5; no clear D. The DNA end favors TRBJ2-7, so the J call may be wrong. This CDR3 contains 11 residues. CDR1 and CDR2 from the germline V gene are DFQATT and SNEGSKA (reference sequence). The CDR3 here is CSARWAYEQYF. The CDR3 nucleotides are TGCAGTGCTAGGTGGGCCTACGAGCAGTACTTC.

In DNA, the CDR3 is TGTGCCAGCAGTACCCGGGGGGATGATGGCTACACCTTC. The encoded protein is CASSTRGDDGYTF. The chain employs TRBV6-5 and TRBJ1-2; D is possibly TRBD1 (5 bases). The CDR3 length is 13 residues. CDR1 is MNHEY, CDR2 SVGAGI, per germline. V shed 5 bases and J shed 6 bases, with 13 bases lying between them.

This clone was detected only a few times. The chain carries TRBV11-2 and TRBJ1-1; D is ambiguous. With 5 bases removed from V and 5 bases from J, the gap between germline ends came to 12 bases. In germline, CDR1 is SGHAT, CDR2 FQNNGV. The CDR3 has 13 amino acids. The CDR3 DNA follows: TGTGCCAGCAGCCCGATGGCCGGGACTGAAGCTTTCTTT. Its translation: CASSPMAGTEAFF. Combining the CDR3 with reference TRBV11-2 and TRBJ1-1 gives the whole variable domain EAGVAQSPRYKIIEKRQSVAFWCNPISGHATLYWYQQILGQGPKLLIQFQNNGVVDDSQLPKDRFSAERLKGVDSTLKIQPAKLEDSAVYLCASSPMAGTEAFFGQGTRLTVV.

The CDR3 bases are TGTGCCACCACACTTGGACTAGCGGGGTACCCTGCGAACACCGGGGAGCTGTTTTTT. This gives the protein CATTLGLAGYPANTGELFF. V usage is TRBV2 and J usage is TRBJ2-2, with 12 bases that match TRBD2. CDR3 length: 19 residues. The ends lost 10 bases at V and 0 bases at J; junction bases unmatched: 15. Germline V gene data show CDR1 as SNHLY and CDR2 as FYNNEI.

The chain employs TRBV7-9 and TRBJ1-6; TRBD1 is a possible D gene (5 bases). V shed 6 bases and J shed 0 bases, with 12 bases lying between them. The germline V gene encodes CDR1 SEHNR and CDR2 FQNEAQ (reference sequence). The CDR3 runs 16 residues. CDR3 residues: CASSPAGNSYNSPLHF. CDR3 DNA sequence: TGTGCCAGCAGTCCTGCAGGGAACTCCTATAATTCACCCCTCCACTTT. The full variable domain, completed using reference TRBV7-9 and TRBJ1-6, is DTGVSQNPRHKITKRGQNVTFRCDPISEHNRLYWYRQTLGQGPEFLTYFQNEAQLEKSRLLSDRFSAERPKGSFSTLEIQRTEQGDSAMYLCASSPAGNSYNSPLHFGNGTRLTVT.

This chain joins TRBV19 and TRBJ2-5; 7 nucleotides line up with TRBD2. The germline gives CDR1 LNHDA, CDR2 SQIVND (reference sequence). The CDR3 totals 13 residues. The junction had 2 bases not matched to a gene; V was cut back by 4 bases and J by 3 bases. CDR3 DNA sequence: TGTGCCAGTAGTACCGGGAGGAAAGAGACCCAGTACTTC. It yields the protein CASSTGRKETQYF.

V usage is TRBV29-1 and J usage is TRBJ1-5; tentative D call: TRBD1 (5 bases). There are 14 residues in the CDR3. Germline V gives CDR1 SQVTM, CDR2 ANQGSEA. The V gene lost 6 bases and the J gene lost 4 bases, with 16 bases spanning the gap. CDR3 sequence: CSVARAGKNQPQHF. The CDR3, as DNA: TGCAGCGTGGCACGAGCAGGGAAAAATCAGCCCCAGCATTTT.

The rearrangement links TRBV7-9 to TRBJ2-5, with TRBD1 matching 10 bases. CDR1 and CDR2 (germline): SEHNR, FQNEAQ (reference sequence). V shed 8 bases, J shed 2 bases, and the junction held 14 bases outside the gene matches. The length of the CDR3 is 17 residues. The chain's CDR3 is CASGTTGGLLIQETQYF. CDR3 coding DNA: TGTGCCAGCGGGACGACAGGGGGCCTCCTTATTCAAGAGACCCAGTACTTC.

The V call is TRBV14, the J call TRBJ2-1, with 10 bases aligning to TRBD2. J was trimmed by 3 bases and V by 3 bases; bases with no gene match: 11. The CDR3 has 18 residues. Germline V gene sequence: CDR1 SGHDN, CDR2 FVKESK. CDR3 in DNA: TGTGCCAGCAGCCACGGTAGCGGGGGGACCCATATCTACAATGAGCAGTTCTTC. Its translation: CASSHGSGGTHIYNEQFF. The variable domain in full, with the rest retrieved from reference TRBV14 and TRBJ2-1, is EAGVTQFPSHSVIEKGQTVTLRCDPISGHDNLYWYRRVMGKEIKFLLHFVKESKQDESGMPNNRFLAERTGGTYSTLKVQPAELEDSGVYFCASSHGSGGTHIYNEQFFGPGTRLTVL.